The entry below describes one TCR beta chain. The antigen is not known. From germline, CDR1 is SGHDT and CDR2 YYEEEE. CDR3 length equals 13 residues. The V gene lost 0 bases and the J gene lost 6 bases, with 9 bases spanning the gap. This sample was taken from a study of OX40 agonist ivuxolimab in advanced cancers. Study summary: Patients received intravenous ivuxolimab every 2 weeks at 0.01 to 10 mg/kg. Checkpoint inhibitors had been given previously to 35% to 50% of patients. Study-wide results and limits: More expanded clones were seen, on average, in CD8+ T cells than in CD4+. At doses 0.1 to 3.0 mg/kg, CD4+ and CD8+ clones expanded.

The protocol was immunoSEQ multiplex PCR, while the TCRdb copy is restricted to in-frame clones and leaves out a portion. The profile shows approximately 37,000 clones, around nine tenths of them singletons. This rearrangement joins TRBV5-6 to TRBJ1-1, with D perhaps TRBD1 (5 bases). This clonotype was obtained from an adult with an advanced solid tumor such as melanoma, head and neck, liver or kidney cancer. The sequences come from CD4+ or CD8+ T cells sorted from blood, collected in a trial of the OX40 agonist ivuxolimab. CDR3: CASSLVQAAEAFF. The CDR3 region has the DNA TGTGCCAGCAGCTTGGTACAGGCTGCTGAAGCTTTCTTT.